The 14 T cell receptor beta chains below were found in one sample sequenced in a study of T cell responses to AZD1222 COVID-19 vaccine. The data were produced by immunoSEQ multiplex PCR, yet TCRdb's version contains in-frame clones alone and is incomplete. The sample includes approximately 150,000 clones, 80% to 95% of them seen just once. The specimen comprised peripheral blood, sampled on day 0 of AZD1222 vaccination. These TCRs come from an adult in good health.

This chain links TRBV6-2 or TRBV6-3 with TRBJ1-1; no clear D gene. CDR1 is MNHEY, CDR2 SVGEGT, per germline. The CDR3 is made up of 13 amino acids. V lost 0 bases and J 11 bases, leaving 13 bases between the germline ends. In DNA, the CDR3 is TGTGCCAGCAGTTACTCATTCGGTCGCTGGGCTTTCTTT. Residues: CASSYSFGRWAFF.

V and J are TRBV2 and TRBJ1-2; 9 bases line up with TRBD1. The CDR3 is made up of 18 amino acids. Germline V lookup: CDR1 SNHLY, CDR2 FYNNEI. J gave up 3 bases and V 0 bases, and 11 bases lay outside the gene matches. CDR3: CASSEALWGTGRDYGYTF. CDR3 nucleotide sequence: TGTGCCAGCAGTGAAGCGCTTTGGGGGACAGGGAGGGACTATGGCTACACCTTC.

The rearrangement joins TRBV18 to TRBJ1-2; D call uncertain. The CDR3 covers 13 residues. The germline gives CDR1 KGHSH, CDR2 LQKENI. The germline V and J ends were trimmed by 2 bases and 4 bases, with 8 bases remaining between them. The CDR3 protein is CASSPRESYGYTF. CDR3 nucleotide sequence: TGTGCCAGCTCACCAAGGGAGTCCTATGGCTACACCTTC.

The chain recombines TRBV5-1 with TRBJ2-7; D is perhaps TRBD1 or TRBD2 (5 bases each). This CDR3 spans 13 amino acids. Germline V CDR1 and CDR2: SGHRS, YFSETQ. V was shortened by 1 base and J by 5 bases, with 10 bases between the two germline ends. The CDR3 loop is CASSLTGGHEQYF. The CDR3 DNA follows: TGCGCCAGCAGCTTGACAGGCGGGCACGAGCAGTACTTC.

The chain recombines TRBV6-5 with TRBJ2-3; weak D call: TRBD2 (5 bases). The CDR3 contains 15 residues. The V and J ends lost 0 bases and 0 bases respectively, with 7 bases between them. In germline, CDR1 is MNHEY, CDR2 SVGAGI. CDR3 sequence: CASSYSGSSTDTQYF. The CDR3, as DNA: TGTGCCAGCAGTTACTCGGGGAGTAGCACAGATACGCAGTATTTT.

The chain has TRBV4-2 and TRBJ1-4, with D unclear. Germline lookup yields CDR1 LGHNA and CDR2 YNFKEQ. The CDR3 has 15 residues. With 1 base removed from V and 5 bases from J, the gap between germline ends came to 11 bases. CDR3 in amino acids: CASSQGRAVNEKLFF. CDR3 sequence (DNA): TGTGCCAGCAGCCAAGGACGGGCCGTAAATGAAAAACTGTTTTTT.

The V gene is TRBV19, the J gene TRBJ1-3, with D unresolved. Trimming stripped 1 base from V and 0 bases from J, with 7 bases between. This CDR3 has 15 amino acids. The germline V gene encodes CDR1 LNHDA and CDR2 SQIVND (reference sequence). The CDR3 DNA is TGTGCCAGTAGTATAGCAGCGAGCTCTGGAAACACCATATATTTT. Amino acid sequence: CASSIAASSGNTIYF.

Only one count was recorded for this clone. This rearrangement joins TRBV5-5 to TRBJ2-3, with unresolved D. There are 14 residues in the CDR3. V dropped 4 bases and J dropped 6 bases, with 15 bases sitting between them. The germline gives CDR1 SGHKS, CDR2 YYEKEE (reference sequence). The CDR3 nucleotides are TGTGCCAGCAGCCCCGGACCTGCCGGGGATACGCAGTATTTT. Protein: CASSPGPAGDTQYF.

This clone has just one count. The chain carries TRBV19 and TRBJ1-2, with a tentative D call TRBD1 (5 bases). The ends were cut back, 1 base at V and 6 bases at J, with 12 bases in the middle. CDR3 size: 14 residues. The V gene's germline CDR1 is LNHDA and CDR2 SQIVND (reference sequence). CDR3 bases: TGTGCCAGTAGTATAGCGGGGCCGACTGATGGCTACACCTTC. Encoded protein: CASSIAGPTDGYTF.

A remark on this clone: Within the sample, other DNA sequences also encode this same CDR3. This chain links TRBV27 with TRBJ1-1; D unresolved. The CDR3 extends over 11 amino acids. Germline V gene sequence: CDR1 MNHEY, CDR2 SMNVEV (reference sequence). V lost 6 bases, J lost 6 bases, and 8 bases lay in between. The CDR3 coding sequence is TGTGCCAGCAGATACCGCGCTGAAGCTTTCTTT. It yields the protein CASRYRAEAFF.

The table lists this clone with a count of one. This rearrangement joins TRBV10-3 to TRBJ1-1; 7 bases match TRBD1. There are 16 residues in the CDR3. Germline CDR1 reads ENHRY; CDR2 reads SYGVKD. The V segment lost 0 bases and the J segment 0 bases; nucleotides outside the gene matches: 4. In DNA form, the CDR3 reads TGTGCCATCAGTGAGTCACAGGGGCCGATGAACACTGAAGCTTTCTTT. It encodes CAISESQGPMNTEAFF.

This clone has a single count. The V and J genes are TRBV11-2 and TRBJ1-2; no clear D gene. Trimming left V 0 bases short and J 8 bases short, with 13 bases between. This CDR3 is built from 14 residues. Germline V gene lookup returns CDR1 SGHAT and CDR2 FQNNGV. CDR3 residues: CASSLDLFWRGYTF. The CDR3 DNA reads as TGTGCCAGCAGCTTAGATCTTTTTTGGAGGGGCTACACCTTC.

The CDR3 protein is CASRRNSYEQYF. The CDR3 region has the DNA TGTGCCAGCCGCAGGAATTCCTACGAGCAGTACTTC. This chain joins TRBV7-9 and TRBJ2-7; D is uncertain. From germline, CDR1 is SEHNR and CDR2 FQNEAQ (reference sequence). This CDR3 contains 12 residues. V lost 8 bases and J lost 1, with 9 bases in between. The variable domain in full, with the rest retrieved from reference TRBV7-9 and TRBJ2-7, is DTGVSQNPRHKITKRGQNVTFRCDPISEHNRLYWYRQTLGQGPEFLTYFQNEAQLEKSRLLSDRFSAERPKGSFSTLEIQRTEQGDSAMYLCASRRNSYEQYFGPGTRLTVT.

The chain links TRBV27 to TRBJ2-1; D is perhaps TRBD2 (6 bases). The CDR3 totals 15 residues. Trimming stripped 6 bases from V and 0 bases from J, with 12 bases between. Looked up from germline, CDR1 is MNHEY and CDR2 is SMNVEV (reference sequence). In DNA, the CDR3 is TGTGCCAGCAGGCTGGGCGGGGACTCCTACAATGAGCAGTTCTTC. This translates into CASRLGGDSYNEQFF.